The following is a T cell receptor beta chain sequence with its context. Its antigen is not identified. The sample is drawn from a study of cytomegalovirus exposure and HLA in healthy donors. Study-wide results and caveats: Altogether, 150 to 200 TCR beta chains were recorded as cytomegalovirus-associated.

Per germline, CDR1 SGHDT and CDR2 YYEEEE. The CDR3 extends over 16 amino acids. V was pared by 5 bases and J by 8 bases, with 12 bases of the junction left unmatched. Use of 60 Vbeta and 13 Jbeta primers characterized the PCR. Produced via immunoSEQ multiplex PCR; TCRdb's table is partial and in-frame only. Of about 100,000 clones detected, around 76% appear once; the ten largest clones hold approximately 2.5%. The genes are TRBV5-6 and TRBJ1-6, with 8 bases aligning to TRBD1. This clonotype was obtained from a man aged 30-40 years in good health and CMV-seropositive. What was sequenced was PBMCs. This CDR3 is CASRSTGANMDSPLHF. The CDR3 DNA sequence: TGTGCCAGCAGATCGACAGGGGCCAACATGGATTCACCCCTCCACTTT.